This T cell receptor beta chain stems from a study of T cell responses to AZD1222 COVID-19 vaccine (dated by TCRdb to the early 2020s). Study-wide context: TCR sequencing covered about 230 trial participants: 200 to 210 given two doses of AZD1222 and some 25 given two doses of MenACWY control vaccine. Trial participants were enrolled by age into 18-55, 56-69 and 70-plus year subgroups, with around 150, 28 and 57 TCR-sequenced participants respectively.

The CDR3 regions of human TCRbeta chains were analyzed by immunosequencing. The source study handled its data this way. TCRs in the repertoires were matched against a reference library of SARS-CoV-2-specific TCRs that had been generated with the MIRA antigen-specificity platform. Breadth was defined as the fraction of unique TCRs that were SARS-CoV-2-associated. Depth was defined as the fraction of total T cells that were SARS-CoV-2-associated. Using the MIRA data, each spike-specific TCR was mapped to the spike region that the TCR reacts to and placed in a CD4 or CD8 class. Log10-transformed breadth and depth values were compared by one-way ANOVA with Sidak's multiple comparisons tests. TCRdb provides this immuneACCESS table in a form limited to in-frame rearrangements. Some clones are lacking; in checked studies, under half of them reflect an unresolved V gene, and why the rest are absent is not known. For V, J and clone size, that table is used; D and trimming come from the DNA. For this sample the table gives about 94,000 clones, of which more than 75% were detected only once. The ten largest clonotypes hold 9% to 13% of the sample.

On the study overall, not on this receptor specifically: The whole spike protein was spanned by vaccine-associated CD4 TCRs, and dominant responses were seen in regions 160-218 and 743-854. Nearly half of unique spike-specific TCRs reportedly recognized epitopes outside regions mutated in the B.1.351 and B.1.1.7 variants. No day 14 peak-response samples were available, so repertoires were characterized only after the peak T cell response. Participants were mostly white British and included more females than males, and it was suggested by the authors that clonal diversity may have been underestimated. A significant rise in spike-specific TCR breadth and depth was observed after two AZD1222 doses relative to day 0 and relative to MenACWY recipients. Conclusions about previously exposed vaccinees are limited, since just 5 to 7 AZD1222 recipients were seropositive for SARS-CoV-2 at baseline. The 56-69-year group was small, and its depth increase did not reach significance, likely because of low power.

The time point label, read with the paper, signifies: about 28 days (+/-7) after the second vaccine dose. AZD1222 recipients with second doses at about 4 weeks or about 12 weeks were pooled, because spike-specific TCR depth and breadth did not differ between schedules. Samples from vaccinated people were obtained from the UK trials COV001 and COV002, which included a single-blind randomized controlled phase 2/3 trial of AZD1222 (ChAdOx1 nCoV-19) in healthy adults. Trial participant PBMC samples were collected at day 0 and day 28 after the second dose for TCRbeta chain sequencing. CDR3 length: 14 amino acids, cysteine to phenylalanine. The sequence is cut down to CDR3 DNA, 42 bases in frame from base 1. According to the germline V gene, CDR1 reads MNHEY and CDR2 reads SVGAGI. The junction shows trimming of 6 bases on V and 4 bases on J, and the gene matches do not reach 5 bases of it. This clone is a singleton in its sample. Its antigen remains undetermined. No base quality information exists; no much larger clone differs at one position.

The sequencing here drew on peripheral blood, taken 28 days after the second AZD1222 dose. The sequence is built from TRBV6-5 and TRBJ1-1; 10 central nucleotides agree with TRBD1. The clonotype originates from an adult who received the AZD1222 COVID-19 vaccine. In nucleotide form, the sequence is TGTGCCAGCAGGAGGGACAGGGGAATCACTGAAGCTTTCTTT. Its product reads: CASRRDRGITEAFF.